The 8 T cell receptor beta chains listed next were all sequenced from one sample in a study of T-cell memory formation after mild COVID-19. TCRdb re-called the 5' RACE reads with MiXCR, one entry per CDR3 protein. The data hold roughly 410,000 distinct CDR3 sequences, with 24% observed a single time. The sequenced sample consisted of PBMCs or a T cell subset sorted from them (not recorded which). The receptors come from an adult woman who had mild COVID-19 (a few samples of this study predate the infection). Cell type and time point are not known.

The chain combines TRBV11-2 with TRBJ2-7; 8 bases line up with TRBD2. Trimming removed 7 bases from V and 5 bases from J; junction bases left unmatched: 34. Germline V gene sequence: CDR1 SGHAT, CDR2 FQNNGV. The CDR3 sequence is 22 residues long. CDR3 sequence reads: CASNYSVWRCGTSDQFVNEQYF. The CDR3 region has the DNA TGTGCCAGCAACTACTCGGTGTGGCGCTGCGGGACTAGTGATCAGTTTGTGAACGAGCAGTACTTC.

This clonotype was seen more than once but under ten times. This CDR3 reads CASSPPDSPLHF. CDR3 DNA: TGTGCCAGCTCACCCCCGGATTCACCCCTCCACTTT. This chain joins TRBV18 and TRBJ1-6; D gene ambiguous. This CDR3 has 12 amino acids. Germline assignment: CDR1 KGHSH and CDR2 LQKENI. V lost 3 bases and J lost 8, with 5 bases in between.

V is TRBV12-3 or TRBV12-4 and J is TRBJ2-3, with D uncertain. This CDR3 is built from 15 residues. The V and J ends lost 3 bases and 4 bases respectively, with 14 bases between them. The CDR3 sequence is CASSFSELLADTQYF. The CDR3 nucleotides are TGTGCCAGCAGTTTTTCGGAGCTATTGGCAGATACGCAGTATTTT.

This clonotype was seen more than once but under ten times. The rearrangement links TRBV12-3 or TRBV12-4 to TRBJ2-7; possible D gene TRBD2, 5 bases. The ends were cut back, 2 bases at V and 3 bases at J, with 11 bases in the middle. The CDR3 length is 14 residues. CDR3 coding DNA: TGTGCCAGCAGTTTATTTGGTGGGAGCTACGAGCAGTACTTC. Amino acids: CASSLFGGSYEQYF.

The rearrangement links TRBV6-1 to TRBJ2-3; a possible D gene is TRBD1 (6 bases). This CDR3 has 14 residues. In germline, CDR1 is MNHNS, CDR2 SASEGT. V dropped 6 bases and J dropped 2 bases, with 12 bases sitting between them. The CDR3 sequence: CASRQGTLTDTQYF. CDR3 coding DNA: TGTGCCAGCAGGCAGGGGACACTCACAGATACGCAGTATTTT.

The sample holds a few counts of this clonotype. V gene TRBV7-9 combines with J gene TRBJ2-3, with a tentative D call TRBD1 (6 bases). CDR3 length equals 16 residues. V lost 1 base to trimming and J lost 4 bases, with 15 bases between them. From germline, CDR1 is SEHNR and CDR2 FQNEAQ (reference sequence). As DNA, the CDR3 is TGTGCCAGCAGCTTAGAGGTCACAGGGACATCAGATACGCAGTATTTT. Encoded protein: CASSLEVTGTSDTQYF.

This clonotype was observed a handful of times. V is TRBV14 and J is TRBJ2-7; D remains unclear. The CDR3 has 14 amino acids. Trimming shortened V by 5 bases and J by 0 bases, and 11 bases separated the two germline ends. Germline CDR1 and CDR2: SGHDN and FVKESK. The CDR3 protein is CASSAQMSSYEQYF. Here the CDR3 DNA reads TGTGCCAGCAGCGCTCAGATGAGCTCCTACGAGCAGTACTTC.

This clonotype was recorded at least ten times. The chain uses TRBV29-1 and TRBJ2-3; 11 bases are shared with TRBD2. Germline V gene lookup returns CDR1 SQVTM and CDR2 ANQGSEA. This CDR3 spans 14 amino acids. V was clipped by 6 bases and J by 4 bases; unmatched bases: 6. CDR3 loop: CSVLAGGSADTQYF. CDR3 in DNA: TGCAGCGTCCTAGCGGGAGGCTCCGCAGATACGCAGTATTTT.